The sequence of this TCR beta chain was determined in a study of CD8 T cells in Susac syndrome. The CDR3 has 14 residues. The V end was cut by 8 bases, the J end by 3 bases, with 13 bases between. RNA totalling about 0.5 to 1 ug underwent reverse transcription with random hexamers. TCRdb re-called the immunoSEQ multiplex PCR reads with MiXCR, one entry per CDR3 protein. The table has 150,000 to 190,000 distinct CDR3 sequences, around 96% seen once. The TCR originated in a human donor with Susac syndrome. The J gene is TRBJ2-2, the V gene TRBV12-3 or TRBV12-4, with a weak D call TRBD2 (5 bases). The sequenced sample consisted of CD4+ T cells from PBMCs. CDR3 DNA sequence: TGTGCCAGCGGCCCGAGGAGGCACACCGGGGAGCTGTTTTTT. Translation: CASGPRRHTGELFF.